This passage covers 8 T cell receptor beta chains from one sample sequenced in a study of blood T cells in healthy people across ages. Using a J-beta primer mix together with a sample-barcoded 5' primer, a second PCR was run for roughly 7 to 12 cycles. TCRdb passed the 5' RACE reads through MiXCR, listing each CDR3 protein once. The sample includes approximately 490,000 distinct CDR3 sequences, less than 25% of them seen just once. The same specimen was also included in a second study, on T cells of mothers and their children.

Source material: blood. Receptor source: a boy between 5 and 17 years old in good health.

The rearrangement links TRBV7-9 to TRBJ1-4, with 8 nucleotides matching TRBD1. The CDR3 covers 14 residues. Germline V CDR1 and CDR2: SEHNR, FQNEAQ (reference sequence). J lost 7 bases, V lost 5 bases, and 6 bases had no gene match. The CDR3 nucleotides are TGTGCCAGCAGCGAGACAGGGGAGAGTGAAAAACTGTTTTTT. Protein: CASSETGESEKLFF.

The V gene is TRBV24-1, the J gene TRBJ2-7, with 7 positions matching TRBD1. Losses at the gene ends were 7 bases for V and 1 base for J; bases not matched to a gene: 3. The CDR3 sequence is 13 residues long. Germline assignment: CDR1 KGHDR and CDR2 SFDVKD. CDR3 DNA sequence: TGTGCCACCAGCGACAGGGCGTCCTACGAGCAGTACTTC. This encodes CATSDRASYEQYF.

The chain is built from TRBV6-2 or TRBV6-3 and TRBJ2-2; TRBD1 is a possible D gene (5 bases). CDR3 length: 16 amino acids. Germline-derived CDR1 and CDR2 are MNHEY and SVGEGT. V gave up 2 bases and J gave up 2 bases, with 12 bases separating them. For the CDR3, the DNA is TGTGCCAGCAGTTACAGGGGCCCCCAAAACACCGGGGAGCTGTTTTTT. Translating gives CASSYRGPQNTGELFF.

This rearrangement joins TRBV19 to TRBJ1-6; D is undetermined. V was pared by 9 bases and J by 9 bases, with 15 bases between. Germline assignment: CDR1 LNHDA and CDR2 SQIVND (reference sequence). The CDR3 has 13 amino acids. The CDR3 sequence is CASEQGGRSPLHF. CDR3 DNA: TGTGCCAGCGAACAAGGTGGCCGTTCACCCCTCCACTTT.

This clonotype was seen more than once but under ten times. This chain links TRBV29-1 with TRBJ2-7; TRBD2 matches 11 bases. The germline V gene has CDR1 SQVTM and CDR2 ANQGSEA. J was trimmed by 0 bases and V by 5 bases; bases with no gene match: 18. The length of the CDR3 is 19 residues. CDR3 DNA: TGCAGCGTTAGTGGTTCGGGACTAGCGGACTCTTCCAGCTCCTACGAGCAGTACTTC. Encoded protein: CSVSGSGLADSSSSYEQYF.

The rearrangement links TRBV28 to TRBJ2-4; D possibly corresponds to TRBD2 (7 bases). The germline V and J ends were trimmed by 4 bases and 6 bases, with 19 bases remaining between them. CDR1 MDHEN and CDR2 SYDVKM come from the germline V gene. CDR3 length: 16 residues. The CDR3 is CASSSQGWGGPNIQYF. As DNA, the CDR3 is TGTGCCAGCAGTTCCCAGGGGTGGGGGGGCCCAAACATTCAGTACTTC.

This clonotype came up a few times. The chain has TRBV6-1 and TRBJ1-4, with D possibly matching TRBD1 (6 bases). Trimming removed 1 base from V and 4 bases from J, with 16 bases in between. The V gene's germline CDR1 is MNHNS and CDR2 SASEGT. The CDR3 is 17 amino acids. The CDR3, as DNA: TGTGCCAGCAGTGAAGGAGGGGACATGAATTTTAATGAAAAACTGTTTTTT. It is translated as CASSEGGDMNFNEKLFF.

The rearrangement links TRBV7-2 to TRBJ2-5, with 8 bases matching TRBD1. After removal of 5 bases from V and 6 bases from J, the junction contained 5 bases not matched to a gene. CDR3 length: 13 amino acids. The V gene's germline CDR1 is SGHTA and CDR2 FQGNSA. This CDR3 reads CASSVGTGQTQYF. The CDR3 DNA sequence: TGTGCCAGCAGCGTCGGGACAGGTCAGACCCAGTACTTC.